These 10 T cell receptor beta chains originate from one sample sequenced in a study of shared clonotypes between healthy human individuals. TCRdb's copy holds only in-frame clones and misses some; the assay was immunoSEQ multiplex PCR. This sample has under 750,000 clones; 72% occur once, and the top ten carry approximately 1.8%. The sample was memory CD4+ T cells sorted from blood. Subset reported: CD45RA-negative fraction. These TCRs come from a woman aged 30 to 39 in good health.

The V and J genes are TRBV4-2 and TRBJ1-6, with TRBD1 matching over 11 bases. The CDR3 is 15 amino acids. Germline V gene sequence: CDR1 LGHNA, CDR2 YNFKEQ. With 7 bases clipped from V and 14 bases from J, the junction kept 13 bases outside the gene matches. CDR3 region: CASNEPDRGLRTLHF. In nucleotides, the CDR3 is TGTGCCAGCAACGAACCGGACAGGGGGCTAAGGACCCTCCACTTT.

The CDR3 DNA follows: TGTGCCAGCAGGCCGACAGGGTCTGATTCACCCCTCCACTTT. Residues: CASRPTGSDSPLHF. This rearrangement joins TRBV28 to TRBJ1-6; 7 bases map to TRBD1. The V gene's germline CDR1 is MDHEN and CDR2 SYDVKM. V lost 6 bases and J lost 8; bases outside the gene matches: 7. The length of the CDR3 is 14 residues.

Ten or more counts support this clone. V gene TRBV5-1 combines with J gene TRBJ1-1, with TRBD1 matching over 7 bases. The CDR3 runs to 16 residues. CDR1 SGHRS and CDR2 YFSETQ come from the germline V gene. The trim removed 0 bases at V and 5 bases at J, leaving 10 bases unmatched. CDR3 coding DNA: TGCGCCAGCAGCTTGGTTACAGGGGCCGAAGGGACTGAAGCTTTCTTT. Amino acid sequence: CASSLVTGAEGTEAFF.

The table lists this clone with a few counts. The CDR3 bases are TGCAGCGTTCAGCGAGGGGGCGCGCACACCGGGGAGCTGTTTTTT. Its protein product is CSVQRGGAHTGELFF. V gene TRBV29-1 combines with J gene TRBJ2-2; TRBD1 agrees at 7 bases. The trim removed 5 bases at V and 3 bases at J, leaving 9 bases unmatched. The germline CDR1 and CDR2 sequences are SQVTM and ANQGSEA. The CDR3 runs to 15 residues.

Only one count was recorded for this clone. The chain has TRBV28 and TRBJ2-3, with unresolved D. The V gene's germline CDR1 is MDHEN and CDR2 SYDVKM. Trimming took off 6 bases at V and 0 bases at J, with 10 bases between the two ends. The CDR3 is made up of 14 amino acids. The CDR3 sequence is CASRYMTSTDTQYF. Here the CDR3 DNA reads TGTGCCAGCAGATACATGACAAGCACAGATACGCAGTATTTT.

This clone was counted a single time. The chain recombines TRBV27 with TRBJ2-7; 13 bases fit TRBD2. V lost 3 bases to trimming and J lost 5 bases; unmatched junction nucleotides: 4. Per the germline V gene, CDR1 is MNHEY and CDR2 is SMNVEV (reference sequence). CDR3 length: 15 amino acids. In DNA form, the CDR3 reads TGTGCCAGCAGTTTCGGGACTAGCGGGAAGGACGAGCAGTACTTC. Amino acids: CASSFGTSGKDEQYF.

The chain couples TRBV19 to TRBJ1-4; D might be TRBD1 (5 bases). V was pared by 3 bases and J by 8 bases, with 16 bases between. Germline CDR1 LNHDA, CDR2 SQIVND (reference sequence). The CDR3 consists of 15 residues. The CDR3 reads CASSIGGAGREKLFF. The CDR3 DNA follows: TGTGCCAGTAGTATTGGAGGGGCAGGGAGAGAAAAACTGTTTTTT.

The chain recombines TRBV7-8 with TRBJ2-7, with 7 bases fitting TRBD2. V dropped 4 bases and J dropped 3; count of bases not matched to a gene: 12. Germline values: CDR1 SGHVS, CDR2 FQNEAQ. The CDR3 has 16 residues. DNA of the CDR3: TGTGCCAGCAGCTCAAACCGGGACTACGTTAGCTACGAGCAGTACTTC. Translated: CASSSNRDYVSYEQYF.

This chain joins TRBV28 and TRBJ1-1; 9 positions agree with TRBD1. The CDR3 runs to 16 residues. Germline V lookup: CDR1 MDHEN, CDR2 SYDVKM. After removal of 3 bases from V and 3 bases from J, the junction contained 8 bases not matched to a gene. CDR3 DNA: TGTGCCAGCAGTTTGGTGAGGGACAGGGCCGACACTGAAGCTTTCTTT. Protein sequence: CASSLVRDRADTEAFF.

The genes are TRBV2 and TRBJ2-4, with a weak D call TRBD2 (5 bases). The germline V gene has CDR1 SNHLY and CDR2 FYNNEI. This CDR3 is built from 14 residues. With 6 bases removed from V and 1 base from J, the gap between germline ends came to 10 bases. Written as DNA, the CDR3 is TGTGCCAGCAGGAGGGAGACGGCCAAAAACATTCAGTACTTC. Translation gives CASRRETAKNIQYF.